A selection of T cell receptor beta chains follows, all from one sample in a study of blood T cell repertoires in COVID-19. Measured with immunoSEQ multiplex PCR; TCRdb has only the in-frame clones, and not every one. The sample includes 80,000 or so clones, around 84% of them seen just once. The sequenced material came from peripheral blood. The receptors originated from a woman aged 70 to 79 with acute or convalescent COVID-19. Both conserved end residues are part of each CDR3. The D gene is left open where the match is weak. Rows give clone size only sometimes, using once, few, many, or a class for an expanded clone.

d_gene	v_gene	abundance	j_gene	CDR3aa	CDR3nt
TRBD1	TRBV5-1	few	TRBJ1-2	CASSVSTGNGYTF	TGCGCCAGCAGCGTATCGACAGGGAACGGCTACACCTTC
TRBD1	TRBV30	NA	TRBJ2-3	CAWSQGQGAADTQYF	TGTGCCTGGAGTCAGGGACAGGGGGCAGCTGATACGCAGTATTTT
NA	TRBV5-1	NA	TRBJ1-6	CASRRSPGLENSPLHF	TGCGCCAGCAGAAGATCACCGGGACTGGAAAATTCACCCCTCCACTTT
NA	TRBV10-2	NA	TRBJ1-2	CASSESIGVNYGYTF	TGCGCCAGCAGTGAGTCGATAGGAGTTAACTATGGCTACACCTTC
NA	TRBV5-1	NA	TRBJ2-7	CASSWGQSYEQYF	TGCGCCAGCAGCTGGGGGCAGTCCTACGAGCAGTACTTC
TRBD1	TRBV6-6	few	TRBJ1-3	CASEGGTGGKYF	TGTGCCAGCGAGGGGGGGACAGGGGGCAAATATTTT
TRBD2	TRBV28	NA	TRBJ2-5	CASTKGLAGGVQETQYF	TGTGCCAGCACTAAAGGACTAGCGGGAGGAGTGCAAGAGACCCAGTACTTC
NA	TRBV4-1	NA	TRBJ2-7	CASSQEWRGYEQYF	TGCGCCAGCAGCCAAGAATGGCGGGGCTACGAGCAGTACTTC
NA	TRBV7-9	NA	TRBJ2-7	CASSPTRTGRVDEQYF	TGTGCCAGCAGCCCAACTCGGACTGGACGAGTGGACGAGCAGTACTTC
TRBD1	TRBV5-1	NA	TRBJ2-2	CASSLGQGDAGELFF	TGCGCCAGCAGCTTGGGACAGGGGGATGCCGGGGAGCTGTTTTTT
NA	TRBV19	few	TRBJ2-5	CASSIGEETQYF	TGTGCCAGTAGTATAGGAGAAGAGACCCAGTACTTC
NA	TRBV10-3	NA	TRBJ1-2	CAISESGVQPYGYTF	TGTGCCATCAGTGAGTCAGGGGTTCAGCCCTATGGCTACACCTTC
NA	TRBV18	NA	TRBJ1-4	CASSPRFERGRWSGEKLFF	TGTGCCAGCTCACCACGGTTCGAAAGGGGCAGGTGGTCAGGAGAAAAACTGTTTTTT
TRBD1	TRBV4-1	NA	TRBJ1-4	CASSPVQGSEEKLFF	TGCGCCAGCAGCCCCGTACAGGGGTCGGAGGAAAAACTGTTTTTT
NA	TRBV15	NA	TRBJ1-2	CATSRDTGGNDGYTF	TGTGCCACCAGCAGGGACACAGGAGGGAACGATGGCTACACCTTC
NA	TRBV24-1	NA	TRBJ2-6	CATSDSGSVSVGANVLTF	TGTGCCACCAGTGATTCCGGGTCCGTTTCGGTTGGGGCCAACGTCCTGACTTTC
NA	TRBV6-6	NA	TRBJ1-5	CASSWIGAIQPQHF	TGTGCCAGCTCTTGGATAGGGGCGATACAGCCCCAGCATTTT
NA	TRBV4-1	few	TRBJ1-2	CASSQDPLSNYGYTF	TGCGCCAGCAGCCAAGATCCACTCTCTAACTATGGCTACACCTTC
TRBD1	TRBV7-2	NA	TRBJ1-1	CASSPGGQGTEAFF	TGTGCCAGCAGCCCGGGAGGACAGGGCACTGAAGCTTTCTTT
TRBD2	TRBV29-1	few	TRBJ2-3	CSVPHSAGAGATDTQYF	TGCAGCGTTCCCCACAGCGCGGGAGCGGGAGCGACAGATACGCAGTATTTT
NA	TRBV18	NA	TRBJ1-1	CASSLSAVVNTEAFF	TGTGCCAGCTCACTTTCGGCGGTAGTGAACACTGAAGCTTTCTTT
TRBD1	TRBV2	NA	TRBJ1-1	CASNYRGRGNTEAFF	TGTGCCAGCAATTACAGGGGGCGAGGGAACACTGAAGCTTTCTTT
TRBD1	TRBV7-9	NA	TRBJ1-2	CASSLRQGGGYTF	TGTGCCAGCAGTCTGAGACAGGGTGGTGGCTACACCTTC
NA	TRBV15	NA	TRBJ2-3	CATSNAVTDTQYF	TGTGCCACCAGCAACGCGGTCACAGATACGCAGTATTTT
NA	TRBV28	once	TRBJ1-4	CASSYLPSEKLFF	TGTGCCAGCAGTTACCTACCGTCGGAAAAACTGTTTTTT
NA	TRBV5-6	NA	TRBJ2-5	CASSFRETQYF	TGTGCCAGCAGCTTCCGAGAGACCCAGTACTTC
TRBD1	TRBV7-9	NA	TRBJ2-3	CASSSTGTGADTQYF	TGTGCCAGCAGCTCCACCGGGACAGGGGCAGATACGCAGTATTTT
TRBD2	TRBV19	NA	TRBJ2-3	CASRKLAALTDTQYF	TGTGCCAGTAGAAAACTAGCGGCCCTCACAGATACGCAGTATTTT
TRBD1	TRBV24-1	NA	TRBJ1-5	CATRGTGKNQPQHF	TGTGCCACCAGGGGGACAGGAAAGAATCAGCCCCAGCATTTT
NA	TRBV11-3	once	TRBJ2-1	CASSLGGQGLYNEQFF	TGTGCCAGCAGCTTAGGTGGGCAGGGGCTTTACAATGAGCAGTTCTTC
NA	TRBV7-2	few	TRBJ2-7	CASSLAFGGSYEQYF	TGTGCCAGCAGCTTAGCGTTTGGCGGCTCCTACGAGCAGTACTTC
NA	TRBV27	NA	TRBJ1-6	CASSRGDWVSPLHF	TGTGCCAGCAGTCGAGGTGATTGGGTGTCACCCCTCCACTTT
TRBD1	TRBV11-3	once	TRBJ1-1	CASSLRGRVPEAFF	TGTGCCAGCAGCTTAAGGGGGCGCGTCCCTGAAGCTTTCTTT
NA	TRBV6-2/TRBV6-3	NA	TRBJ2-1	CASSDGTRGGMMNEQFF	TGTGCCAGCAGCGACGGGACAAGAGGTGGAATGATGAATGAGCAGTTCTTC
NA	TRBV12-2	NA	TRBJ2-1	CASRSHQTGGFGDEQFF	TGTGCAAGTCGCTCCCACCAGACAGGGGGCTTCGGAGATGAGCAGTTCTTC
NA	TRBV5-4	NA	TRBJ1-1	CASSLQGVNRAFF	TGTGCCAGCAGCTTGCAGGGTGTGAATCGGGCTTTCTTT
TRBD1	TRBV5-1	NA	TRBJ1-2	CASSSSGQGSGYTF	TGCGCCAGCAGCTCCTCGGGACAGGGTTCCGGCTACACCTTC
NA	TRBV7-2	NA	TRBJ1-5	CASSLVGGPSQPQHF	TGTGCCAGCAGCTTAGTTGGAGGGCCAAGTCAGCCCCAGCATTTT
NA	TRBV19	NA	TRBJ1-5	CASTLILSSNQPQHF	TGTGCCAGTACCCTAATCCTTAGCTCGAATCAGCCCCAGCATTTT
NA	TRBV3-1/TRBV3-2	NA	TRBJ1-2	CASSQDFYYGYTF	TGTGCCAGCAGCCAAGATTTCTACTATGGCTACACCTTC
TRBD2	TRBV25-1	NA	TRBJ2-5	CASSEGLAGQETQYF	TGTGCCAGCAGTGAGGGACTAGCGGGACAAGAGACCCAGTACTTC